This T cell receptor beta chain was sequenced during a study of T cells in Graves' hyperthyroidism and ophthalmopathy. The CDR3 spans 15 residues. With 2 bases removed from V and 5 bases from J, the gap between germline ends came to 16 bases. The germline gives CDR1 SNHLY, CDR2 FYNNEI. The source material, RNA transcripts, was used to amplify TCR beta CDR3 regions. With the HTBI primer set, the TCR CDR3 went through a first round of RT-PCR. TCRdb ran MiXCR on the multiplex PCR reads and lists one entry per CDR3 protein. Of around 250,000 distinct CDR3 sequences listed, roughly 15% are singletons. The clonotype comes from a woman between 40 and 55 years old with Graves' hyperthyroidism that later progressed to Graves' ophthalmopathy. The chain is built from TRBV2 and TRBJ2-7; D perhaps matches TRBD2 (7 bases). Source material: blood. The CDR3 DNA follows: TGTGCCAGCAGTGAACTGGTTAGAGGGGGGGACGAGCAGTACTTC. This translates into CASSELVRGGDEQYF.